Each of the 3 T cell receptor beta chains below was sequenced from the same sample in a study of blood T cells in healthy people across ages. A J-beta primer mix and a sample-barcoded 5' primer were used in a second PCR of about 7 to 12 cycles. In TCRdb, the 5' RACE reads were re-called with MiXCR into one record per CDR3 protein. The sample holds hundreds of thousands of distinct CDR3 sequences; 25% to 30% are singletons and the top ten take 15% to 19%. The sequenced sample consisted of blood. The source is a woman of 80 years or more in good health.

This clonotype was detected ten times or more. The rearrangement uses TRBV7-6 and TRBJ2-5; D ambiguous. Trimming took 2 bases from V and 2 from J, leaving 9 bases between them. Germline loops: CDR1 SGHVS, CDR2 FNYEAQ. This CDR3 contains 14 residues. The CDR3 DNA sequence: TGTGCCAGCAGCTTATCCGGTTATCAAGAGACCCAGTACTTC. Residues: CASSLSGYQETQYF.

This clonotype was seen repeatedly, ten times or more. J is TRBJ1-2 and V is TRBV25-1; 8 bases agree with TRBD1. From germline, CDR1 is MGHDK and CDR2 SYGVNS. CDR3 length: 13 residues. With V trimmed by 5 bases and J by 8 bases, 7 bases remained unmatched. This CDR3 reads CASSQDRVKGYTF. CDR3 sequence (DNA): TGTGCCAGCAGTCAGGACAGGGTAAAGGGCTACACCTTC.

This clonotype came up a few times. The chain has TRBV20-1 and TRBJ1-5; 10 bases are shared with TRBD1. CDR3 size: 17 residues. CDR1 and CDR2 from the germline V gene are DFQATT and SNEGSKA (reference sequence). The trim removed 3 bases at V and 3 bases at J, leaving 11 bases unmatched. The CDR3 DNA reads TGCAGTGCTAGTTACACGACAGGGGGCATTGACAATCAGCCCCAGCATTTT. Its protein product is CSASYTTGGIDNQPQHF.